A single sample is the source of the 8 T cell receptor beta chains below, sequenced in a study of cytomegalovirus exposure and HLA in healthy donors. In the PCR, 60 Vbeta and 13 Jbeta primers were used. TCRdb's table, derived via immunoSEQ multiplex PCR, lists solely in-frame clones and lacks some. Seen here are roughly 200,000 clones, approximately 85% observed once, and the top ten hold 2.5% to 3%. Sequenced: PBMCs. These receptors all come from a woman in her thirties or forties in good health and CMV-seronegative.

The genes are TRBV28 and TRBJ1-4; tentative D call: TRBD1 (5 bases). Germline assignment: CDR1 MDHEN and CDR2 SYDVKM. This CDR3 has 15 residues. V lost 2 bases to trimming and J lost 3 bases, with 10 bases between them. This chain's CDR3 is CASSLIGGANEKLFF. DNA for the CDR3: TGTGCCAGCAGTTTAATCGGGGGGGCTAATGAAAAACTGTTTTTT.

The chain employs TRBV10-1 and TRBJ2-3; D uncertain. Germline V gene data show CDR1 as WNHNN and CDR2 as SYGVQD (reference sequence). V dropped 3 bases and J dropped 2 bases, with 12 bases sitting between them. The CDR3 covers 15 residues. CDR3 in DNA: TGCGCCAGCAGTGACACGACATCCCTCACAGATACGCAGTATTTT. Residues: CASSDTTSLTDTQYF.

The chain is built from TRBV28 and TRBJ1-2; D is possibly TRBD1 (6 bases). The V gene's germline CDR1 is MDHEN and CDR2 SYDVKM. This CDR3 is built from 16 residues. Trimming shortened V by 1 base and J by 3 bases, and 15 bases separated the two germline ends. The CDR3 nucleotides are TGTGCCAGCAGTTTATTGGCGGGGGGGCGAGACTATGGCTACACCTTC. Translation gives CASSLLAGGRDYGYTF.

CDR3 coding DNA: TGTGCCAGCAGTTTATTAGAGGGAAACACTGAAGCTTTCTTT. This codes for CASSLLEGNTEAFF. The rearrangement links TRBV27 to TRBJ1-1; D gene unclear. The CDR3 has 14 residues. CDR1 is MNHEY and CDR2 is SMNVEV in the germline V gene (reference sequence). Trimming took 1 base from V and 2 from J, leaving 8 bases between them.

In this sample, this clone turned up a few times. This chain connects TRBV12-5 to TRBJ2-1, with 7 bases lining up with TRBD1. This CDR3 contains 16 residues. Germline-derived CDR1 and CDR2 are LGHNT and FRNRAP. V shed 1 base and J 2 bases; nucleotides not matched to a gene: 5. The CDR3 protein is CASGLARTGTYNEQFF. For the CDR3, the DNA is TGTGCTAGTGGTTTGGCCCGGACAGGAACCTACAATGAGCAGTTCTTC.

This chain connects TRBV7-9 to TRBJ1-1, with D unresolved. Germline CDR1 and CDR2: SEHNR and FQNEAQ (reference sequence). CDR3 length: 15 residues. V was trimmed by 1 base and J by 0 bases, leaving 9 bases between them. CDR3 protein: CASSLVAAVNTEAFF. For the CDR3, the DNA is TGTGCCAGCAGCTTAGTAGCGGCAGTGAACACTGAAGCTTTCTTT.

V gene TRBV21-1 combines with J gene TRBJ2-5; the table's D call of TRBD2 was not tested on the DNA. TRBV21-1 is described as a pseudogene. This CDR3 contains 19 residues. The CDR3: CASTRLSWREGRLGETQYF. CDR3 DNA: TGTGCCAGCACCCGACTAAGTTGGCGGGAGGGCCGATTGGGGGAGACCCAGTACTTC.

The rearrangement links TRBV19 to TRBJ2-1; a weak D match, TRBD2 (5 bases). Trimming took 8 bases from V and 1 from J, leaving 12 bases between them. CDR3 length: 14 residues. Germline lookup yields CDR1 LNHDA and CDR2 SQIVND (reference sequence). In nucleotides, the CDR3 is TGTGCCAGTGCCAGGACTTCTTCCTACAATGAGCAGTTCTTC. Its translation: CASARTSSYNEQFF.